This passage covers 26 T cell receptor beta chains from one sample sequenced in a study of early T cells in non-severe SARS-CoV-2 infection. TCRdb reanalysed the 5' RACE reads using MiXCR and keeps one entry per CDR3 protein. The table records tens of thousands of distinct CDR3 sequences, 20% of them present only once. Sequencing was performed on whole blood, taken at baseline. The receptor set was obtained from an adult who was a healthcare worker with PCR-confirmed SARS-CoV-2 infection or an uninfected control (not recorded which).

J is TRBJ2-5 and V is TRBV7-3, with D unclear. The CDR3 consists of 12 residues. From germline, CDR1 is SGHTA and CDR2 FQGTGA. The V end was cut by 4 bases, the J end by 8 bases, with 11 bases between. CDR3 region: CASSSLWRTQYF. CDR3 DNA sequence: TGTGCCAGCAGCTCACTGTGGAGAACCCAGTACTTC. Based on the CDR3 plus reference TRBV7-3 and TRBJ2-5, the full variable domain is GAGVSQTPSNKVTEKGKYVELRCDPISGHTALYWYRQSLGQGPEFLIYFQGTGAADDSGLPNDRFFAVRPEGSVSTLKIQRTERGDSAVYLCASSSLWRTQYFGPGTRLLVL.

The chain uses TRBV12-3 or TRBV12-4 and TRBJ1-1, with D possibly being TRBD1 (6 bases). The CDR3 runs to 14 residues. Trimming removed 9 bases at V and 1 base at J, with 15 bases between. Here the CDR3 reads CASQTGIKNTEAFF. CDR3 bases: TGTGCCAGTCAAACAGGGATAAAGAACACTGAAGCTTTCTTT.

The chain is built from TRBV2 and TRBJ2-7; TRBD2 aligns across 8 bases. Germline assignment: CDR1 SNHLY and CDR2 FYNNEI. This CDR3 has 16 residues. With 8 bases clipped from V and 0 bases from J, the junction kept 12 bases outside the gene matches. The CDR3 DNA is TGTGCCAGCCAGAGGGAGCGGGGGACCCCCTCCTACGAGCAGTACTTC. Translating gives CASQRERGTPSYEQYF.

At least ten counts were recorded for this clonotype. The J gene is TRBJ2-5, the V gene TRBV2; 10 bases fit TRBD2. J lost 5 bases, V lost 6 bases, and 9 bases had no gene match. CDR3 length: 15 amino acids. CDR1 is SNHLY and CDR2 is FYNNEI in the germline V gene. In DNA form, the CDR3 reads TGTGCCAGCAGCCGCCGGGGTAGCGGGGGGGAGACCCAGTACTTC. Protein sequence: CASSRRGSGGETQYF. The whole variable domain, filled in from reference TRBV2 and TRBJ2-5, reads EPEVTQTPSHQVTQMGQEVILRCVPISNHLYFYWYRQILGQKVEFLVSFYNNEISEKSEIFDDQFSVERPDGSNFTLKIRSTKLEDSAMYFCASSRRGSGGETQYFGPGTRLLVL.

The chain couples TRBV12-3 or TRBV12-4 to TRBJ2-7; D is undetermined. The CDR3 covers 14 residues. Trimming took 3 bases from V and 2 from J, leaving 11 bases between them. The CDR3 DNA is TGTGCCAGCAGTTTGGCCGGTCCCGCCTACGAGCAGTACTTC. This encodes CASSLAGPAYEQYF.

This clonotype was observed a handful of times. The V gene is TRBV6-6, the J gene TRBJ2-1; D remains ambiguous. This CDR3 has 13 amino acids. Germline lookup yields CDR1 MNHNY and CDR2 SVGAGI (reference sequence). Trimming took off 7 bases at V and 9 bases at J, with 16 bases between the two ends. CDR3 sequence (DNA): TGTGCCAGCACCCCACTATTTTCCGTTGAGCAGTTCTTC. It yields the protein CASTPLFSVEQFF.

CDR3 loop: CASSYFGQAGGYTF. In nucleotides, the CDR3 is TGTGCCAGCAGTTATTTCGGACAGGCTGGAGGCTACACCTTC. The V gene is TRBV6-2 or TRBV6-3, the J gene TRBJ1-2; 7 nucleotides line up with TRBD1. CDR1 is MNHEY, CDR2 SVGEGT, per germline. This CDR3 is 14 amino acids long. Trimming cost V 3 bases and J 8 bases; bases outside gene matches: 9.

The rearrangement joins TRBV7-3 to TRBJ2-1, with 11 bases aligning to TRBD1. V dropped 3 bases and J dropped 7; count of bases not matched to a gene: 5. Germline CDR1 SGHTA, CDR2 FQGTGA. The CDR3 is made up of 15 amino acids. DNA for the CDR3: TGTGCCAGCAGCTTCGGACAGGGGGCGCGGAATGAGCAGTTCTTC. Translated: CASSFGQGARNEQFF.

This sequence joins TRBV6-6 and TRBJ1-3; D unresolved. The V gene lost 6 bases and the J gene lost 3 bases, with 15 bases spanning the gap. Germline-derived CDR1 and CDR2 are MNHNY and SVGAGI (reference sequence). The length of the CDR3 is 15 residues. CDR3 amino acids: CASSRSTSDGNTIYF. CDR3 DNA: TGTGCCAGCAGCCGCTCGACGTCTGATGGAAACACCATATATTTT.

This clonotype was counted at least ten times. V and J are TRBV5-4 and TRBJ1-1; no clear D. The V gene lost 2 bases and the J gene lost 0 bases, with 2 bases spanning the gap. Germline CDR1 SGHNT, CDR2 YYREEE (reference sequence). The CDR3 is made up of 12 amino acids. DNA of the CDR3: TGTGCCAGCAGCTTCATGAACACTGAAGCTTTCTTT. Protein sequence: CASSFMNTEAFF.

This chain uses TRBV7-2 with TRBJ2-7; 7 bases fit TRBD1. The length of the CDR3 is 15 residues. Unmatched junction bases numbered 12, after V lost 5 bases and J lost 5 bases. The germline V gene encodes CDR1 SGHTA and CDR2 FQGNSA. CDR3 DNA sequence: TGTGCCAGCAGCCCCATGACAGGGAATCGCGACGAGCAGTACTTC. This encodes CASSPMTGNRDEQYF.

This clonotype has a handful of counts. The chain links TRBV18 to TRBJ2-7, with a tentative D call TRBD2 (5 bases). CDR3 length equals 14 residues. The V and J ends lost 3 bases and 5 bases respectively, with 14 bases between them. In germline, CDR1 is KGHSH, CDR2 LQKENI. CDR3 amino acids: CASSPQAGGHEQYF. CDR3 DNA: TGTGCCAGCTCACCCCAGGCGGGCGGCCACGAGCAGTACTTC.

This clonotype was seen just once. The chain uses TRBV4-1 and TRBJ1-6, with D hard to call. The CDR3 contains 19 residues. Per germline, CDR1 MGHRA and CDR2 YSYEKL. The V end was cut by 6 bases, the J end by 6 bases, with 27 bases between. The CDR3 nucleotides read TGCGCCAGCAGTCAAAGAGGTGGCGCTGGTCGAGGGCTTAATTCACCCCTCCACTTT. It yields the protein CASSQRGGAGRGLNSPLHF.

On this clonotype itself: A much larger clone is a single base away; this may be a read error. The CDR3 bases are TGTGCCAGCAGCTTCGCGATGAACACTGAAGCTTTCTTT. Residues: CASSFAMNTEAFF. The gene calls are TRBV7-3 and TRBJ1-1; D remains unclear. From germline, CDR1 is SGHTA and CDR2 FQGTGA. There are 13 residues in the CDR3. V was shortened by 3 bases and J by 0 bases, with 5 bases between the two germline ends. Full variable domain (outside the CDR3, taken from reference TRBV7-3 and TRBJ1-1): GAGVSQTPSNKVTEKGKYVELRCDPISGHTALYWYRQSLGQGPEFLIYFQGTGAADDSGLPNDRFFAVRPEGSVSTLKIQRTERGDSAVYLCASSFAMNTEAFFGQGTRLTVV.

Only a few counts were recorded for this clonotype. CDR3 sequence: CASSLSRTITGELFF. In DNA form, the CDR3 reads TGTGCCAGCAGCTTAAGTAGGACTATCACCGGGGAGCTGTTTTTT. The chain uses TRBV7-9 and TRBJ2-2, with D tentatively TRBD2 (6 bases). Germline V gene data show CDR1 as SEHNR and CDR2 as FQNEAQ (reference sequence). This CDR3 comprises 15 residues. Trimming took 2 bases from V and 4 from J, leaving 11 bases between them.

This clonotype was observed a handful of times. The chain is built from TRBV12-3 or TRBV12-4 and TRBJ2-1; no clear D gene. The CDR3 extends over 11 amino acids. The germline V and J ends were trimmed by 6 bases and 16 bases, with 16 bases remaining between them. This CDR3 is CASRIQSVHFF. Written as DNA, the CDR3 is TGTGCCAGCAGAATTCAGAGTGTGCACTTCTTC.

Only one count was recorded for this clonotype. J is TRBJ2-5 and V is TRBV20-1; D is ambiguous. This CDR3 has 13 residues. Germline V CDR1 and CDR2: DFQATT, SNEGSKA (reference sequence). The germline V and J ends were trimmed by 5 bases and 1 base, with 11 bases remaining between them. The CDR3 nucleotides read TGCAGTGCTTTCGGACGGTCCCAAGAGACCCAGTACTTC. Translation: CSAFGRSQETQYF.

The V gene is TRBV29-1, the J gene TRBJ1-2, with a tentative D call TRBD1 (6 bases). The CDR3 has 13 amino acids. Between the trimmed V and J ends, which lost 4 bases and 3 bases, there was a span of 12 bases. Germline loops: CDR1 SQVTM, CDR2 ANQGSEA. The CDR3 sequence: CSVASGEHYGYTF. For the CDR3, the DNA is TGCAGCGTTGCGTCAGGGGAGCACTATGGCTACACCTTC.

The J gene is TRBJ1-2, the V gene TRBV18, with D perhaps matching TRBD1 (6 bases). Deletions cut 4 bases from V and 3 bases from J, with 12 bases between. CDR3 length equals 14 residues. Germline-derived CDR1 and CDR2 are KGHSH and LQKENI. The CDR3 DNA follows: TGTGCCAGCTCACTCAACAGGGCGGACTATGGCTACACCTTC. Translating gives CASSLNRADYGYTF.

This clonotype occurred a few times. V usage is TRBV18 and J usage is TRBJ2-7; 14 bases align to TRBD2. With 3 bases clipped from V and 2 bases from J, the junction kept 0 bases outside the gene matches. Germline V gene sequence: CDR1 KGHSH, CDR2 LQKENI. The CDR3 is 15 amino acids. The CDR3 coding sequence is TGTGCCAGCTCACCGGGACTAGCGGGGGCCTACGAGCAGTACTTC. Its protein product is CASSPGLAGAYEQYF.

This clonotype was seen more than once but under ten times. The chain carries TRBV10-3 and TRBJ2-7; no clear D. Germline V gene sequence: CDR1 ENHRY, CDR2 SYGVKD. With 6 bases removed from V and 1 base from J, the gap between germline ends came to 10 bases. This CDR3 is 13 amino acids long. DNA for the CDR3: TGTGCCATCAGCCGAGCCCAGTCCTACGAGCAGTACTTC. As protein: CAISRAQSYEQYF.

The V gene is TRBV6-1, the J gene TRBJ1-1, with 9 bases aligning to TRBD1. J was trimmed by 3 bases and V by 8 bases; bases with no gene match: 7. CDR3 length: 14 residues. Germline CDR1 reads MNHNS; CDR2 reads SASEGT. CDR3 DNA: TGTGCCAGCGAGACAGGGGGAGTAGACACTGAAGCTTTCTTT. This encodes CASETGGVDTEAFF.

The chain is built from TRBV29-1 and TRBJ1-1, with 8 bases matching TRBD1. This CDR3 region has 12 residues. Germline values: CDR1 SQVTM, CDR2 ANQGSEA. V shed 7 bases and J 2 bases; nucleotides not matched to a gene: 3. The DNA of the CDR3 is TGCAGCGCCGACAGGGGAAACACTGAAGCTTTCTTT. Protein: CSADRGNTEAFF. The full variable domain, in which reference TRBV29-1 and TRBJ1-1 provide the parts outside the CDR3, is SAVISQKPSRDICQRGTSLTIQCQVDSQVTMMFWYRQQPGQSLTLIATANQGSEATYESGFVIDKFPISRPNLTFSTLTVSNMSPEDSSIYLCSADRGNTEAFFGQGTRLTVV.

This clonotype was observed a few times. This sequence joins TRBV27 and TRBJ1-4; D gene unclear. Germline V gene sequence: CDR1 MNHEY, CDR2 SMNVEV (reference sequence). The CDR3 spans 13 residues. With 6 bases removed from V and 8 bases from J, the gap between germline ends came to 13 bases. DNA of the CDR3: TGTGCCAGCAGGCCCTTAGGAACCGAAAAACTGTTTTTT. It yields the protein CASRPLGTEKLFF.

This chain connects TRBV25-1 to TRBJ2-2, with D perhaps TRBD2 (6 bases). CDR1 MGHDK and CDR2 SYGVNS come from the germline V gene. Trimming removed 3 bases at V and 1 base at J, with 12 bases between. The CDR3 extends over 16 amino acids. CDR3 DNA sequence: TGTGCCAGCAGTGATCCATCGGGGGTGAACACCGGGGAGCTGTTTTTT. It is translated as CASSDPSGVNTGELFF. The whole variable domain, remainder taken from reference TRBV25-1 and TRBJ2-2, is EADIYQTPRYLVIGTGKKITLECSQTMGHDKMYWYQQDPGMELHLIHYSYGVNSTEKGDLSSESTVSRIRTEHFPLTLESARPSHTSQYLCASSDPSGVNTGELFFGEGSRLTVL.

The chain is built from TRBV20-1 and TRBJ2-3; 8 bases map to TRBD2. Germline V gene sequence: CDR1 DFQATT, CDR2 SNEGSKA (reference sequence). The CDR3 has 15 amino acids. V was pared by 2 bases and J by 0 bases, with 4 bases of the junction left unmatched. CDR3 sequence: CSARTTSGSTDTQYF. The CDR3 DNA follows: TGCAGTGCTAGAACCACTAGCGGAAGCACAGATACGCAGTATTTT.